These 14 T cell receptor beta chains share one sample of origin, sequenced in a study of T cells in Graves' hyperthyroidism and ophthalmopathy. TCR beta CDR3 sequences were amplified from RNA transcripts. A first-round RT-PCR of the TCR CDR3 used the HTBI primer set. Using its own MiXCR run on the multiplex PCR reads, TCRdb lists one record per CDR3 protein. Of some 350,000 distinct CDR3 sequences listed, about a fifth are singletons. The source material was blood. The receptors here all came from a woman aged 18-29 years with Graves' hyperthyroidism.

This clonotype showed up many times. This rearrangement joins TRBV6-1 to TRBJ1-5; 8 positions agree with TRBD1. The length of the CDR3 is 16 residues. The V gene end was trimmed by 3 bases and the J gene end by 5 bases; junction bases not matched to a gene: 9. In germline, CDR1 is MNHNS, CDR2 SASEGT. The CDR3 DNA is TGTGCCAGCAGTGATCCGCGGACAGGGTCGGATCAGCCCCAGCATTTT. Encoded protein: CASSDPRTGSDQPQHF.

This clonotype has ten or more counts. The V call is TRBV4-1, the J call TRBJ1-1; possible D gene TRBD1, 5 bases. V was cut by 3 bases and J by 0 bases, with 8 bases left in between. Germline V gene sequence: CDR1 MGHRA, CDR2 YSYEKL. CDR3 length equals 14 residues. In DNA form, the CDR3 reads TGCGCCAGCAGCCAGCGGGGGATGAACACTGAAGCTTTCTTT. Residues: CASSQRGMNTEAFF.

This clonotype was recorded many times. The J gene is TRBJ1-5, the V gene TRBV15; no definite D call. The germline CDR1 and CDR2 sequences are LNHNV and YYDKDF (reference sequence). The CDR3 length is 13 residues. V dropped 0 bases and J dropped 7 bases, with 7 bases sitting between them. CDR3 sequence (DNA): TGTGCCACCAGCAGAGATATCGGGCAGCCCCAGCATTTT. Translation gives CATSRDIGQPQHF.

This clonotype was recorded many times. The CDR3 reads CASSPWEGYGYTF. For the CDR3, the DNA is TGTGCCAGCAGTCCCTGGGAGGGCTATGGCTACACCTTC. V gene TRBV28 combines with J gene TRBJ1-2; D remains ambiguous. Germline loops: CDR1 MDHEN, CDR2 SYDVKM. The V gene lost 5 bases and the J gene lost 4 bases, with 11 bases spanning the gap. The CDR3 runs to 13 residues.

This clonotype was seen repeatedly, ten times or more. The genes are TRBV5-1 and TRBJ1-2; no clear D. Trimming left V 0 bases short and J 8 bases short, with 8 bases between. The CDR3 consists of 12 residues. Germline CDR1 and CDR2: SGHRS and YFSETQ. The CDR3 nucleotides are TGCGCCAGCAGCTTGGCTACAGAAGGCTACACCTTC. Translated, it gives CASSLATEGYTF.

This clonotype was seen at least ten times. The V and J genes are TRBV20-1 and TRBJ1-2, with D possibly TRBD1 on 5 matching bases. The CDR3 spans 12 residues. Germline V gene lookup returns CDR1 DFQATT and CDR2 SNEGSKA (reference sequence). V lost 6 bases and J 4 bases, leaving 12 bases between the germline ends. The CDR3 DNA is TGCAGTGCCGCGGACAACGTCTATGGCTACACCTTC. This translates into CSAADNVYGYTF.

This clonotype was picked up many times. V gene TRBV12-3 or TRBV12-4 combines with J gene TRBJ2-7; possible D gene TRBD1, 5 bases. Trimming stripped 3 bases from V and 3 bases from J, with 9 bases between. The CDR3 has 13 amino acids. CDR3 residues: CASSFRTNYEQYF. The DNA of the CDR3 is TGTGCCAGCAGTTTCAGGACAAACTACGAGCAGTACTTC.

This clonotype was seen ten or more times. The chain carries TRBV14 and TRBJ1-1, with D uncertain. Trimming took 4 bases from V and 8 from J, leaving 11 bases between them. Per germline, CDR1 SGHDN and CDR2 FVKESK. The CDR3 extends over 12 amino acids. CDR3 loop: CASSPTPREAFF. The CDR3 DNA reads TGTGCCAGCAGCCCCACCCCCAGGGAAGCTTTCTTT.

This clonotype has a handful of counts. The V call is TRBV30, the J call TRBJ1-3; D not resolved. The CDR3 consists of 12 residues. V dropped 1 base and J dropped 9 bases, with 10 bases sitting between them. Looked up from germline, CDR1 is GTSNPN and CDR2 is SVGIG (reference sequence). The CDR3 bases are TGTGCCTGGAGTGACGCCGATGGCACCATATATTTT. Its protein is CAWSDADGTIYF.

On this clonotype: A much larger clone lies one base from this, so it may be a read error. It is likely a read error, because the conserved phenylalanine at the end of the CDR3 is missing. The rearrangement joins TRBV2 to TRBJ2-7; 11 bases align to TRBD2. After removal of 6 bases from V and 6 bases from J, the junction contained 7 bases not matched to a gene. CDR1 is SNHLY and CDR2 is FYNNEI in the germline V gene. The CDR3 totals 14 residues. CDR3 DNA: TGTGCCAGCAGGGGGACTAGCGGAAGGGTCGAGCAGTACCTC. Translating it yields CASRGTSGRVEQYL.

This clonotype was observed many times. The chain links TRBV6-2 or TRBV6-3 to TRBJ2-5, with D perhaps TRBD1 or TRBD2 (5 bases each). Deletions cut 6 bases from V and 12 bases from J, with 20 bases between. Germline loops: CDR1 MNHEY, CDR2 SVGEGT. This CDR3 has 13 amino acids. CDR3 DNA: TGTGCCAGCAGAGGACTGGATGGTGGGGGAAAGTACTTC. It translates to CASRGLDGGGKYF.

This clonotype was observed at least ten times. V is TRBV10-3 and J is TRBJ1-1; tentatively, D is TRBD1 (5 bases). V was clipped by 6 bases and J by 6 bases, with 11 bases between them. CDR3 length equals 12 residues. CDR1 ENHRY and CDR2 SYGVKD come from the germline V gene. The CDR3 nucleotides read TGTGCCATCAGCCCCGGGGGACCTGAAGCTTTCTTT. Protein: CAISPGGPEAFF.

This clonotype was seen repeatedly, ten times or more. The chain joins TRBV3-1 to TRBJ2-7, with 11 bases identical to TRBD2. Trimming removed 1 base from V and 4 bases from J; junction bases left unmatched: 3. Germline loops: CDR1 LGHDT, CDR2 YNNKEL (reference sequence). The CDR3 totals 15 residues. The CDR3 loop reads CASSQGLAGMYEQYF. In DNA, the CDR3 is TGTGCCAGCAGCCAAGGACTAGCGGGGATGTACGAGCAGTACTTC.

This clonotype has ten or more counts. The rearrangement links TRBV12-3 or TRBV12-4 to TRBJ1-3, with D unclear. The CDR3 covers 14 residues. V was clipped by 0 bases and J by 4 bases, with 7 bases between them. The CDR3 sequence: CASSLALGGNTIYF. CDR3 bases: TGTGCCAGCAGTTTAGCGCTGGGGGGAAACACCATATATTTT.